One sample yielded the 5 T cell receptor beta chains listed below, sequenced in a study of early T cells in non-severe SARS-CoV-2 infection. TCRdb re-analysed the 5' RACE reads in MiXCR, keeping a single row per CDR3 protein. The sample lists tens of thousands of distinct CDR3 sequences; just under 4.5% were seen once. The sequenced material came from whole blood. The receptor set was obtained from an adult who was a healthcare worker with PCR-confirmed SARS-CoV-2 infection or an uninfected control (not recorded which).

The chain links TRBV7-3 to TRBJ2-7, with D maybe TRBD2 (6 bases). The CDR3 runs 15 residues. Germline-derived CDR1 and CDR2 are SGHTA and FQGTGA. Trimming cost V 5 bases and J 4 bases, with 18 bases left between them. The CDR3 loop is CASSPYGTVEYEQYF. CDR3 coding DNA: TGTGCCAGCAGCCCCTACGGGACTGTTGAATACGAGCAGTACTTC.

This clonotype was observed at least ten times. V and J are TRBV7-2 and TRBJ2-7, with 10 bases that match TRBD2. This CDR3 has 19 residues. Germline CDR1 reads SGHTA; CDR2 reads FQGNSA. V shed 3 bases and J 0 bases; nucleotides not matched to a gene: 14. The CDR3 here is CASSFKVRLAGGSSYEQYF. The CDR3 bases are TGTGCCAGCAGCTTCAAGGTGCGACTAGCGGGTGGGAGCTCCTACGAGCAGTACTTC.

The sample holds many counts of this clonotype. CDR3 in amino acids: CSARDLAGGTYEQYF. The CDR3 DNA sequence: TGCAGTGCTAGAGACCTGGCAGGGGGGACCTACGAGCAGTACTTC. The rearrangement links TRBV20-1 to TRBJ2-7; tentatively, D is TRBD1 (7 bases). In germline, CDR1 is DFQATT, CDR2 SNEGSKA (reference sequence). The CDR3 is 15 amino acids. Trimming removed 0 bases from V and 2 bases from J, with 14 bases in between.

This clonotype was found many times. The chain joins TRBV12-3 or TRBV12-4 to TRBJ1-1; D not resolved. V was shortened by 3 bases and J by 1 base, with 9 bases between the two germline ends. This CDR3 is built from 14 residues. CDR3 region: CASSFFARNTEAFF. The CDR3 DNA reads TGTGCCAGCAGTTTTTTCGCGCGGAACACTGAAGCTTTCTTT.

This clonotype has a handful of counts. The chain couples TRBV5-1 to TRBJ2-2; D is unclear. CDR1 and CDR2 from the germline V gene are SGHRS and YFSETQ. The CDR3 has 12 amino acids. Trimming shortened V by 0 bases and J by 6 bases, and 3 bases separated the two germline ends. The CDR3: CASSLGPGELFF. The CDR3 nucleotides are TGCGCCAGCAGCTTGGGGCCCGGGGAGCTGTTTTTT.